This T cell receptor (beta chain) was observed in a study of low-dose radiotherapy and immunotherapy resistance in tumors. Study as a whole: Daily, from cycle 1 day 1 and for four cycles, patients took oral aspirin 300 mg.

Time point in this sample: after trial treatment. Stated treatment: LDRT plus nivolumab, ipilimumab, low-dose cyclophosphamide and aspirin (RACIN trial). With a V-primer adapter and a constant-region primer, TCRs were amplified for around 21 PCR cycles. Isolated mRNA underwent amplification by in vitro transcription. Via MiXCR, TCRdb re-called the reads, giving one row per CDR3 protein. The profile shows roughly 52,000 distinct CDR3 sequences, around 35% of them singletons. On this clonotype: With a far larger clone one base away, a read error is the likely cause.

Sequencing used PBMCs, obtained after low-dose radiotherapy plus immunotherapy. The receptor was isolated from a male donor with rectosigmoid adenocarcinoma.

The CDR3 protein is CVSSLDAGTSIGFSYNEQFF. The CDR3 coding sequence is TGTGTCAGCAGTTTAGATGCCGGGACTAGCATAGGATTCTCCTACAATGAGCAGTTCTTC. The genes are TRBV5-8 and TRBJ2-1, with 9 bases fitting TRBD2. Germline values: CDR1 SGHTS, CDR2 YDEGEE. The CDR3 consists of 20 residues.